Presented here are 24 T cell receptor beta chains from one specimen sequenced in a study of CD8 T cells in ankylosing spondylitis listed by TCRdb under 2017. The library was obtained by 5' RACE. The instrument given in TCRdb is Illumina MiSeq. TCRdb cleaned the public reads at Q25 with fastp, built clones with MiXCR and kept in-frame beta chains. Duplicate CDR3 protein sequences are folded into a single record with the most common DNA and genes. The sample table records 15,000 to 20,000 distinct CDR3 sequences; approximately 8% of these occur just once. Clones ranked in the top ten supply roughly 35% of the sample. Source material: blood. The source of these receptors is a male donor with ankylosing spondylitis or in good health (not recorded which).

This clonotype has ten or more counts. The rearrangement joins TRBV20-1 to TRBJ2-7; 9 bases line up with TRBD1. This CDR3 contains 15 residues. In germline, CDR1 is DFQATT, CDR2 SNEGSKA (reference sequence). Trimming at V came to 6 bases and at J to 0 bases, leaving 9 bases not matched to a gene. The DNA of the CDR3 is TGCAGTGCAAACTCGGGACAGGGAGGCTCCTACGAGCAGTACGTC. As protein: CSANSGQGGSYEQYV.

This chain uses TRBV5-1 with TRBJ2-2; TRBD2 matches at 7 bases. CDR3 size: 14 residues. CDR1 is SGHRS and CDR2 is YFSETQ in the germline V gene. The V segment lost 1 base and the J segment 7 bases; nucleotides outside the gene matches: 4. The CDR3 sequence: CASSLLAGDGELFF. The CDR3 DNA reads TGCGCCAGCAGCTTGTTAGCGGGCGACGGGGAGCTGTTTTTT.

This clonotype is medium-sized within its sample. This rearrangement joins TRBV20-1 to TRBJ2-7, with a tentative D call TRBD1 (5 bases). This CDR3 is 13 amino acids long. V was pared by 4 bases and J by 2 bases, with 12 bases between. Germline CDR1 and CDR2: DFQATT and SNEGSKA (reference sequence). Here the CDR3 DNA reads TGCAGTGCTACTTGGGGCCCCCCCTACGAGCAGTACTTC. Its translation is CSATWGPPYEQYF.

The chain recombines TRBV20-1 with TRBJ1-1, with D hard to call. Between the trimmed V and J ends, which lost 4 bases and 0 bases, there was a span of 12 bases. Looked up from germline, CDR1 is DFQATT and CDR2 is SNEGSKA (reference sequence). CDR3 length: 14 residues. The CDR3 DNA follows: TGCAGTGCTAACCCCCTTGAGCTGAACACTGAAGCTTTCTTT. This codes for CSANPLELNTEAFF.

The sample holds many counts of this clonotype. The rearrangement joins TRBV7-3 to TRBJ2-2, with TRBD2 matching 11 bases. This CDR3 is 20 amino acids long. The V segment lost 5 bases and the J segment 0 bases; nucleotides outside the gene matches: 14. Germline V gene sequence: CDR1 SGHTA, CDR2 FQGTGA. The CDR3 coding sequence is TGTGCCAGCAGCCCTTTTGGCCTCGGGACTAGCGGTCCGAACACCGGGGAGCTGTTTTTT. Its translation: CASSPFGLGTSGPNTGELFF.

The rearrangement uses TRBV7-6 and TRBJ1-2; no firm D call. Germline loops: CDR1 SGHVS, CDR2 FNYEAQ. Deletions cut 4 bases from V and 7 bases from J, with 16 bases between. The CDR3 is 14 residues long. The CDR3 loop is CASSSTAAIGGYTF. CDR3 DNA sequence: TGTGCCAGCAGCTCGACTGCCGCTATTGGTGGCTACACCTTC.

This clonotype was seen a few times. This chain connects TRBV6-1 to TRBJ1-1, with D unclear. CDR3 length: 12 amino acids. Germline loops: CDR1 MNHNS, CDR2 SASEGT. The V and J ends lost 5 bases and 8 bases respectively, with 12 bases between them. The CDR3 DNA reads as TGTGCCAGCAGTCATGGTAAGCTCGAAGCTTTCTTT. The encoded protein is CASSHGKLEAFF.

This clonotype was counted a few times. In DNA, the CDR3 is TGCAGCGTTCGGACTAGGTCCGACACCGGGGAGCTGTTTTTT. This codes for CSVRTRSDTGELFF. V and J are TRBV29-1 and TRBJ2-2; 7 bases align to TRBD2. The ends lost 5 bases at V and 3 bases at J; junction bases unmatched: 6. The CDR3 totals 14 residues. From germline, CDR1 is SQVTM and CDR2 ANQGSEA.

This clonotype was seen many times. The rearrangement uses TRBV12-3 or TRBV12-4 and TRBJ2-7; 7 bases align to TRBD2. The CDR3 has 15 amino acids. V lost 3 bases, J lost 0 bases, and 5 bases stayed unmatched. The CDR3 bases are TGTGCCAGCAGTTTTGGGCTAGCGGCCTCCTACGAGCAGTACTTC. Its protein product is CASSFGLAASYEQYF.

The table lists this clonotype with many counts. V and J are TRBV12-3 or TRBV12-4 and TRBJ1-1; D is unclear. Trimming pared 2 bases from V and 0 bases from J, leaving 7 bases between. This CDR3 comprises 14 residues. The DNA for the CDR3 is TGTGCCAGCAGTTTACAGTCCATGAACACTGAAGCTTTCTTT. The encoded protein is CASSLQSMNTEAFF.

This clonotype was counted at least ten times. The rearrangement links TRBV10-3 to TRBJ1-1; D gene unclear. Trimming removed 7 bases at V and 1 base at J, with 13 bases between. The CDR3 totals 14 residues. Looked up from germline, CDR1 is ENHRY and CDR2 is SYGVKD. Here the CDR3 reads CAITGVGGNTEAFF. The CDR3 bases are TGTGCCATCACGGGCGTGGGCGGGAACACTGAAGCTTTCTTT.

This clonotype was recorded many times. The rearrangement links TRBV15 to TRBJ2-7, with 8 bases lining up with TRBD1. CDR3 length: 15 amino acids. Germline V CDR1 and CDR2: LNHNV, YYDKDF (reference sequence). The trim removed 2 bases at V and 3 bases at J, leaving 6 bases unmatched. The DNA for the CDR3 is TGTGCCACCAGCAGAAGGACAGGGACAAACTACGAGCAGTACGTC. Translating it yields CATSRRTGTNYEQYV.

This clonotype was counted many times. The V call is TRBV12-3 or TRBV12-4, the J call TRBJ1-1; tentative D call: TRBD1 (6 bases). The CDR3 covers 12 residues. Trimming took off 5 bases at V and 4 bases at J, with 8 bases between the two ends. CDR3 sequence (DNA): TGTGCCAGCAGTCACAGGGTCACTGAAGCTTTCTTT. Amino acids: CASSHRVTEAFF.

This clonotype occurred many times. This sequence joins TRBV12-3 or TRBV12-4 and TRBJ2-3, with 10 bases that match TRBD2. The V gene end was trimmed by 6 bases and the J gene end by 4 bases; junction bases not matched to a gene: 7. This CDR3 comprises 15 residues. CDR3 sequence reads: CASSPLAGLADTQYF. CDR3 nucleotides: TGTGCCAGCAGCCCACTAGCGGGATTGGCAGATACGCAGTATTTT.

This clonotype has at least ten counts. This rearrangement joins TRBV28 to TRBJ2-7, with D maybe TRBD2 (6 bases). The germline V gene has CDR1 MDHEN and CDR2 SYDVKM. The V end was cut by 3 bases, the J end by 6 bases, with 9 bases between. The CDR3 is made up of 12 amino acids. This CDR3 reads CASSLEGPEQYF. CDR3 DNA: TGTGCCAGCAGTTTGGAGGGTCCCGAGCAGTACTTC.

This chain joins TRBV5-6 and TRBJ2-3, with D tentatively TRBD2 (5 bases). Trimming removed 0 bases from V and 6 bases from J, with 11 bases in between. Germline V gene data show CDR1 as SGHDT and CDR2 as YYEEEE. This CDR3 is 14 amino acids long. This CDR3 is CASSLGGLPDTQYF. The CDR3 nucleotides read TGTGCCAGCAGCTTGGGAGGGCTTCCTGATACGCAGTATTTT.

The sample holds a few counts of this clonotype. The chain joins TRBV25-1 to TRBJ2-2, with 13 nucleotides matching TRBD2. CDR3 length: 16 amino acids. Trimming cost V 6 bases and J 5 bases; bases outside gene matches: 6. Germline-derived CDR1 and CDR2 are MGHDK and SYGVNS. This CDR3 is CASRETSGRFTGELFF. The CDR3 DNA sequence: TGTGCCAGCAGGGAGACTAGCGGGAGGTTTACCGGGGAGCTGTTTTTT.

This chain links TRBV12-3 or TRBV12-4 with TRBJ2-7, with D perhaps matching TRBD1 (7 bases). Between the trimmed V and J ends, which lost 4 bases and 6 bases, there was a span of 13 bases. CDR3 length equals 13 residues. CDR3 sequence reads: CASSSHRGGEQYF. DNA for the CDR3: TGTGCCAGCAGTTCTCACAGGGGAGGCGAGCAGTACTTC.

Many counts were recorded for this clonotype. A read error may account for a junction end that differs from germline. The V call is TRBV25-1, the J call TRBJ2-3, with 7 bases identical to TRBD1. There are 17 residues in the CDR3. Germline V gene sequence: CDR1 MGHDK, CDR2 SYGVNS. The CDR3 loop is CASRESRGGRGADTQYF. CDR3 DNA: TGTGCCAGCAGAGAATCCAGAGGGGGCAGGGGAGCAGATACGCAGTATTTT.

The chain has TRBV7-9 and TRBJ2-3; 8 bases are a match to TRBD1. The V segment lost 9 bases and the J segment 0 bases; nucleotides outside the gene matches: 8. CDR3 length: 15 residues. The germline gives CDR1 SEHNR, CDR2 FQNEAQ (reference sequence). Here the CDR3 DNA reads TGTGCCAGTCCTCAGGGGGCTCGAAGCACAGATACGCAGTATTTT. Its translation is CASPQGARSTDTQYF.

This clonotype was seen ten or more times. In DNA, the CDR3 is TGTGCCAGCAGTTACTCGATTCCGGGAGGCCCTTACAATGAGCAGTTCTTC. Residues: CASSYSIPGGPYNEQFF. The chain has TRBV6-5 and TRBJ2-1, with 7 bases matching TRBD2. The CDR3 spans 17 residues. Germline-derived CDR1 and CDR2 are MNHEY and SVGAGI. With V trimmed by 0 bases and J by 4 bases, 9 bases remained unmatched.

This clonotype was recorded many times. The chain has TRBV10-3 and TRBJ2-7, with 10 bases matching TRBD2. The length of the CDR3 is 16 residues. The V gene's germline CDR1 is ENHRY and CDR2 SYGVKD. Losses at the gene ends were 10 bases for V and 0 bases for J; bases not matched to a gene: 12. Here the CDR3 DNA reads TGTGCCACCTCAGGGGGACTAGCGCTTAGCTCCTACGAGCAGTACTTC. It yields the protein CATSGGLALSSYEQYF.

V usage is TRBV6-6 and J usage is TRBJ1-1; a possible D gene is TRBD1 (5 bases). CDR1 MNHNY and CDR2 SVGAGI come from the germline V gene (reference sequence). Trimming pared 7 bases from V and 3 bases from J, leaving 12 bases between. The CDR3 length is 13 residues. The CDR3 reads CASTGGDYTEAFF. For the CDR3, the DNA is TGTGCCAGCACCGGGGGAGACTACACTGAAGCTTTCTTT.

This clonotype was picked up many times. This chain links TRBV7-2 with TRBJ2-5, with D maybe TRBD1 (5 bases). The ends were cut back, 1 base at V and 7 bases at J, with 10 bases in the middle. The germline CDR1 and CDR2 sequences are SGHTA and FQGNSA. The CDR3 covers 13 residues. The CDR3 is CASSLEGRRTQYF. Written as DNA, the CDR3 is TGTGCCAGCAGCTTAGAGGGGCGACGGACCCAGTACTTC.